The clone carrying this T cell receptor (beta chain) has ten or more counts. Its matching antigen is unknown. TCRdb independently ran MiXCR on the 5' RACE reads; one entry per CDR3 protein. The table records about 8,800 distinct CDR3 sequences, 4.5% to 5% of them present only once. Time point defined: sample taken at primary tumor resection. Samples came from 60 to 75 TRACERx patients with untreated early-stage lung cancer. J gave up 0 bases and V 6 bases, and 3 bases lay outside the gene matches. CDR3 size: 14 residues. CDR1 and CDR2 (germline): SEHNR, FQNEAQ (reference sequence). The sample is drawn from a study of spatial heterogeneity in lung cancer. The wider study: The count of detected beta-chain sequences consistently exceeded that of alpha-chain sequences.

Study-wide results and limits: It was found that expanded intratumoral alpha and beta TCR counts tracked tumor mutation counts.

The chain combines TRBV7-9 with TRBJ2-3, with 7 bases fitting TRBD1. The sequence came from a female donor with early-stage non-small cell lung cancer. Sequenced material: lung tumor tissue, taken at surgery. CDR3 protein: CASSLQGSTDTQYF. CDR3 DNA: TGTGCCAGCAGTTTACAGGGGAGCACAGATACGCAGTATTTT.